A selection of T cell receptor beta chains follows, all from one sample in a study of spatial heterogeneity in lung cancer. MiXCR, applied by TCRdb to the 5' RACE reads, yields one record per CDR3 protein. Among thousands of distinct CDR3 sequences listed, 8.2% were seen once. The sequencing used lung tumor tissue, collected at surgery. These receptors all stem from a male donor with early-stage non-small cell lung cancer. CDR3s include the opening cysteine and the closing phenylalanine or tryptophan. D genes are given only for firm matches. Clone size, where shown, is once, few, many, or a class for clones that have expanded.

clone_size	v_call	j_call	d_call	cdr3_aa	cdr3_nt
medium-sized	TRBV10-3	TRBJ1-1	.	CAISDSGKGAEAFF	TGTGCCATCAGTGACAGTGGGAAAGGGGCTGAAGCTTTCTTT
.	TRBV2	TRBJ2-1	.	CASSTYGEQFF	TGTGCCAGCAGTACATACGGTGAGCAGTTCTTC
medium-sized	TRBV7-3	TRBJ2-7	.	CASSPGTITYEQYF	TGTGCCAGCAGCCCAGGGACAATAACCTACGAGCAGTACTTC
many	TRBV20-1	TRBJ1-1	.	CSASGFGHGRTEAFF	TGCAGTGCTAGTGGTTTCGGACACGGGCGCACTGAAGCTTTCTTT
many	TRBV4-2	TRBJ2-5	TRBD2	CASSQGTSGAEETQYF	TGTGCCAGCAGCCAAGGGACTAGTGGGGCCGAAGAGACCCAGTACTTC
medium-sized	TRBV28	TRBJ2-1	TRBD1	CASSSRQGRSYNEQFF	TGTGCCAGCAGTTCCAGACAGGGTAGATCCTACAATGAGCAGTTCTTC
many	TRBV6-5	TRBJ2-1	.	CASTTSFLNEQFF	TGTGCCAGCACCACATCTTTTCTAAATGAGCAGTTCTTC
many	TRBV18	TRBJ1-2	TRBD1	CASSPGQEDGYTF	TGTGCCAGCTCACCCGGACAGGAGGATGGCTACACCTTC
medium-sized	TRBV3-1	TRBJ1-1	.	CASSQDGRVGNTEAFF	TGTGCCAGCAGCCAAGACGGCAGAGTGGGTAACACTGAAGCTTTCTTT
medium-sized	TRBV29-1	TRBJ2-5	TRBD2	CSVESRGGETQYF	TGCAGCGTTGAATCGCGGGGAGGGGAGACCCAGTACTTC
medium-sized	TRBV6-6	TRBJ1-5	.	CASSPGSNQPQHF	TGTGCCAGCAGCCCCGGAAGCAATCAGCCCCAGCATTTT
medium-sized	TRBV18	TRBJ2-2	.	CASSQLDVANTGELFF	TGTGCCAGCTCACAGCTGGACGTTGCGAACACCGGGGAGCTGTTTTTT
medium-sized	TRBV7-2	TRBJ2-5	TRBD2	CASSPGLNQETQYF	TGTGCCAGCAGCCCGGGACTAAATCAAGAGACCCAGTACTTC
medium-sized	TRBV7-9	TRBJ2-5	TRBD2	CASSIGTSGEETQYF	TGTGCCAGCAGCATTGGGACTAGCGGGGAAGAGACCCAGTACTTC
.	TRBV14	TRBJ2-1	.	CASSRSSAANEQFF	TGTGCCAGCAGCCGGTCTTCAGCGGCCAATGAGCAGTTCTTC
.	TRBV6-6	TRBJ1-6	.	CASSSSTLNSPLHF	TGTGCCAGCAGCTCCAGTACCCTTAATTCACCCCTCCACTTT
few	TRBV19	TRBJ2-7	TRBD1	CASSSRDRGYEQYF	TGTGCCAGTAGTAGCCGGGACAGGGGCTACGAGCAGTACTTC